This T cell receptor (beta chain) was profiled in a study of regulatory and conventional T cells in RAG deficiency. Points from the study as a whole: Shannon entropy was markedly lower and Simpson indices higher in RAG-deficient patients than control T-cell subsets. Omenn patients showed >80% Treg-Tconv overlap and shorter CDR3 lengths. Other subsets showed about 9-fold reductions, but Treg unique TCR beta sequences fell 75 to 100-fold in these patients.

Profiled with immunoSEQ multiplex PCR; TCRdb holds only in-frame clones, not every one. Among approximately 46,000 clones listed, about nine tenths were seen once. Germline CDR1 reads SGHRS; CDR2 reads YFSETQ. Trimming took off 3 bases at V and 5 bases at J, with 11 bases between the two ends. This CDR3 is 14 amino acids long. To note about this clone: Its antigen is undetermined.

Conventional CD4+ T cells were sorted from blood as CD25-low CD127-high cells. The data also belong to a second study, concerning regulatory T cells. That report notes: Amplification used 52 TRBV primers and 13 TRBJ primers. In patients, unique TRB V-J pairs were restricted and V/J usage skewed, especially in Tregs.

The clonotype comes from a human donor in good health. The chain couples TRBV5-1 to TRBJ1-4; D remains unclear. The sequencing input was CD4+ effector T cells sorted from blood. The CDR3 spells CASSSGIKNEKLFF. CDR3 bases: TGCGCCAGCAGCTCGGGGATCAAGAATGAAAAACTGTTTTTT.